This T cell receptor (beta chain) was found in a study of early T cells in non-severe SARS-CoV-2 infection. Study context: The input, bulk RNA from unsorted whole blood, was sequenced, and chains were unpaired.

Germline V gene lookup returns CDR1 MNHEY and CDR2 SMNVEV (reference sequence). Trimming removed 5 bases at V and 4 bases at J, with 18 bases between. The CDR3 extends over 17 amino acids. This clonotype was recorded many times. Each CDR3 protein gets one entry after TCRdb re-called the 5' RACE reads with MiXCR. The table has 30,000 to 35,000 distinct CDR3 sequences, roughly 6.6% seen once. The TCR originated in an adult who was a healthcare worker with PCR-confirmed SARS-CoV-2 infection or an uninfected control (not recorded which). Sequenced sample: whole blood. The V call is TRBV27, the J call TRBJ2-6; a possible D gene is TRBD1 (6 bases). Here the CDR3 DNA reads TGTGCCAGCAGTACCGAGCCCCCAGGGACAGGGGCCAACGTCCTGACTTTC. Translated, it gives CASSTEPPGTGANVLTF.